Sequencing of this T cell receptor (beta chain) was carried out in a study of blood T cell repertoires in COVID-19. Study background: Some COVID-19 samples were acute and others convalescent; all came from the United States, Italy and Spain. Nucleic acid was either cDNA or gDNA, and it came from T cells, B-cell-depleted T cells, or PBMCs.

Data came from immunoSEQ multiplex PCR; TCRdb stores just in-frame clones and leaves some out. The sample includes tens of thousands of clones, about 90% of them seen just once. The CDR3 runs to 15 residues. V shed 5 bases and J shed 7 bases, with 15 bases lying between them. Germline-derived CDR1 and CDR2 are LGHDT and YNNKEL (reference sequence). This TCR derives from a human donor in a cohort sampled during active COVID-19. The sample comprised peripheral blood. V gene TRBV3-1 (or the pseudogene TRBV3-2) combines with J gene TRBJ1-6; no clear D. The CDR3 protein is CASSSWLDSNSPLHF. In DNA, the CDR3 is TGTGCCAGCAGCTCGTGGTTGGACTCAAATTCACCCCTCCACTTT.